The 28 T cell receptor beta chains below were found in one sample sequenced in a study of regulatory T cells in long-lasting Graves disease. As to time point: newly diagnosed GD, antithyroid drugs for less than 3 months. Following extraction of RNA from PBMCs, that RNA was used to make the TCR library. The authors built TCR beta libraries using iRepertoire HTBI primers and Arm-PCR of CDR3 regions. One entry per CDR3 protein, called by TCRdb with MiXCR from the multiplex PCR reads. This sample has roughly 500,000 distinct CDR3 sequences; roughly 12% occur once, and the top ten carry over 7.5%. The same specimen was also included in a second study, on T cells in Graves' hyperthyroidism and ophthalmopathy.

This specimen was peripheral blood mononuclear cells (PBMCs), taken at new diagnosis, from a patient treated with antithyroid drugs. The origin of the receptors is a man aged 30-40 years with Graves disease.

This clonotype has only a few counts. The chain employs TRBV19 and TRBJ2-1; D is possibly TRBD1 (5 bases). CDR1 and CDR2 from the germline V gene are LNHDA and SQIVND (reference sequence). V lost 2 bases to trimming and J lost 11 bases, with 7 bases between them. This CDR3 spans 11 amino acids. The CDR3 is CASSINRQQFF. The CDR3 bases are TGTGCCAGTAGTATAAACAGGCAGCAGTTCTTC.

This clonotype was counted between two and nine times. A much larger clonotype is one base distant, so this may be a read error. This CDR3 is missing its conserved last phenylalanine or tryptophan, likely due to a read error. The chain recombines TRBV11-2 with TRBJ2-7; D uncertain. Germline CDR1 SGHAT, CDR2 FQNNGV. This CDR3 comprises 13 residues. Trimming cost V 1 base and J 3 bases, with 7 bases left between them. CDR3 in DNA: TGTGCCAGCAGCTTAGGGCAGTTCTACGAGCAGTACCTC. Translating it yields CASSLGQFYEQYL.

This clonotype was picked up many times. The chain links TRBV12-3 or TRBV12-4 to TRBJ1-3; 9 positions match TRBD1. The length of the CDR3 is 18 residues. With 6 bases clipped from V and 3 bases from J, the junction kept 15 bases outside the gene matches. The CDR3 spells CASSPLGTGYFGGNTIYF. CDR3 DNA sequence: TGTGCCAGCAGCCCCCTGGGGACAGGGTATTTTGGTGGAAACACCATATATTTT.

V and J are TRBV25-1 and TRBJ2-4; D unresolved. Between the trimmed V and J ends, which lost 6 bases and 1 base, there was a span of 13 bases. Germline lookup yields CDR1 MGHDK and CDR2 SYGVNS. The CDR3 is made up of 15 amino acids. CDR3 nucleotide sequence: TGTGCCAGCAGCCCCTCGGTAGGGGCCAAAAACATTCAGTACTTC. This sequence encodes CASSPSVGAKNIQYF.

The CDR3 DNA sequence: TGTGCCAGCAGCCCCCTAGCGGGAGCGTACCAAGAGACCCAGTACTTC. Translating it yields CASSPLAGAYQETQYF. The rearrangement joins TRBV7-9 to TRBJ2-5, with TRBD2 identical over 10 bases. Trimming removed 5 bases from V and 0 bases from J; junction bases left unmatched: 6. Germline V lookup: CDR1 SEHNR, CDR2 FQNEAQ (reference sequence). This CDR3 has 16 residues.

Worth noting for this clonotype: A much larger clone sits a single nucleotide away, making a read error possible. V is TRBV29-1 and J is TRBJ1-5; 10 bases are shared with TRBD1. Germline V lookup: CDR1 SQVTM, CDR2 ANQGSEA. The junction had 5 bases not matched to a gene; V was cut back by 6 bases and J by 6 bases. CDR3 size: 13 residues. The CDR3: CSVGQGGSQPQHF. The DNA for the CDR3 is TGCAGCGTAGGACAGGGGGGAAGTCAGCCCCAGCATTTT.

This clonotype came up a few times. The CDR3, as DNA: TGCAGCGTAGCTACCAGGGAGGGCACTGAAGCTTTCTTT. Amino acids: CSVATREGTEAFF. The V and J genes are TRBV29-1 and TRBJ1-1, with a possible D match to TRBD1 (5 bases). The CDR3 extends over 13 amino acids. Trimming left V 6 bases short and J 4 bases short, with 15 bases between. CDR1 is SQVTM and CDR2 is ANQGSEA in the germline V gene.

The sample holds many counts of this clonotype. The V and J genes are TRBV9 and TRBJ1-1, with D tentatively TRBD1 (5 bases). V shed 3 bases and J shed 11 bases, with 14 bases lying between them. This CDR3 spans 12 amino acids. Germline V gene data show CDR1 as SGDLS and CDR2 as YYNGEE. As DNA, the CDR3 is TGTGCCAGCAGCGCGCGAGAGGGGCGCGCTTTCTTT. It specifies CASSAREGRAFF.

This clonotype has more than one count but fewer than ten. Germline is not matched at one junction end, which may reflect a read error. This chain connects TRBV6-2 or TRBV6-3 to TRBJ1-2, with 9 bases that match TRBD1. Germline assignment: CDR1 MNHEY and CDR2 SVGEGT. The CDR3 sequence is 15 residues long. The CDR3 sequence: CASGYSDRGWDGYTF. For the CDR3, the DNA is TGTGCCAGCGGTTACTCGGACAGGGGATGGGATGGCTACACCTTC.

At least ten counts were recorded for this clonotype. The V and J genes are TRBV6-9 and TRBJ2-1; D might be TRBD2 (6 bases). The CDR3 runs to 16 residues. Germline V gene data show CDR1 as MNHGY and CDR2 as SVAAGI. Deletions cut 3 bases from V and 6 bases from J, with 18 bases between. The CDR3 DNA is TGTGCCAGCAGTTACTCTGGCGGGAATGAGCCCAATGAGCAGTTCTTC. Encoded protein: CASSYSGGNEPNEQFF.

This clonotype was seen repeatedly, ten times or more. The chain couples TRBV12-3 or TRBV12-4 to TRBJ2-3, with 14 positions matching TRBD2. Germline trimming cut 4 bases from V and 4 bases from J; bases unmatched to any gene: 4. The CDR3 is made up of 16 amino acids. CDR3 nucleotides: TGTGCCAGCAGTTCCGGGACTAGCGGGAGATCAGATACGCAGTATTTT. Translated, it gives CASSSGTSGRSDTQYF.

This clonotype showed up many times. The rearrangement links TRBV12-3 or TRBV12-4 to TRBJ2-1; D uncertain. Trimming cost V 3 bases and J 2 bases, with 5 bases left between them. The CDR3 runs 13 residues. The CDR3 DNA reads as TGTGCCAGCAGTTTCGGCCCCTACAATGAGCAGTTCTTC. It encodes CASSFGPYNEQFF.

This clonotype was seen repeatedly, ten times or more. This sequence joins TRBV6-5 and TRBJ2-2; D unresolved. The germline V and J ends were trimmed by 3 bases and 6 bases, with 5 bases remaining between them. CDR1 and CDR2 (germline): MNHEY, SVGAGI. The CDR3 has 12 amino acids. CDR3 nucleotides: TGTGCCAGCAGTTATAGTCCCGGGGAGCTGTTTTTT. It translates to CASSYSPGELFF.

This clonotype has just a few counts. The chain links TRBV30 to TRBJ2-5, with TRBD2 matching over 11 bases. The V segment lost 3 bases and the J segment 1 base; nucleotides outside the gene matches: 4. This CDR3 contains 15 residues. The V gene's germline CDR1 is GTSNPN and CDR2 SVGIG (reference sequence). The CDR3 protein is CAWRLAGASQETQYF. DNA for the CDR3: TGTGCCTGGAGACTAGCGGGAGCAAGCCAAGAGACCCAGTACTTC. The full variable domain, with the rest looked up from reference TRBV30 and TRBJ2-5, is SQTIHQWPATLVQPVGSPLSLECTVEGTSNPNLYWYRQAAGRGLQLLFYSVGIGQISSEVPQNLSASRPQDRQFILSSKKLLLSDSGFYLCAWRLAGASQETQYFGPGTRLLVL.

This clonotype was recorded many times. The rearrangement uses TRBV2 and TRBJ2-1, with 8 bases matching TRBD2. The CDR3 sequence is 15 residues long. Unmatched junction bases numbered 11, after V lost 10 bases and J lost 3 bases. Germline V CDR1 and CDR2: SNHLY, FYNNEI. This chain's CDR3 is CATWRGETGYNEQFF. CDR3 nucleotides: TGTGCCACCTGGCGGGGGGAAACCGGCTACAATGAGCAGTTCTTC.

In its sample, this clonotype was seen many times. Written as DNA, the CDR3 is TGTGCCAGCAGTGCAGGGAGGATCAGGGAGCTGTTTTTT. Protein sequence: CASSAGRIRELFF. J is TRBJ2-2 and V is TRBV28, with D possibly matching TRBD2 (6 bases). There are 13 residues in the CDR3. Per the germline V gene, CDR1 is MDHEN and CDR2 is SYDVKM. V was clipped by 5 bases and J by 9 bases, with 13 bases between them.

The chain couples TRBV11-2 to TRBJ2-1; 9 nucleotides agree with TRBD2. The J call may be in error: the DNA end matches TRBJ2-5 better. The CDR3 extends over 14 amino acids. Germline CDR1 is SGHAT and CDR2 is FQNNGV. The chain's CDR3 is CASSLLAGLLAQYF. The CDR3 DNA sequence: TGTGCCAGCAGCTTACTAGCGGGACTACTGGCCCAGTACTTC.

V usage is TRBV15 and J usage is TRBJ2-3, with D unclear. There are 13 residues in the CDR3. Germline CDR1 LNHNV, CDR2 YYDKDF (reference sequence). The germline V and J ends were trimmed by 0 bases and 5 bases, with 6 bases remaining between them. CDR3 DNA: TGTGCCACCAGCAGAGATCAGGAAGATACGCAGTATTTT. Translated, it gives CATSRDQEDTQYF.

As concerns this clonotype: A read error is likely here: a far larger clone is one base away. The rearrangement joins TRBV5-1 to TRBJ2-3; 7 nucleotides line up with TRBD1. The J call may be incorrect, as the DNA end agrees better with TRBJ2-7. Germline assignment: CDR1 SGHRS and CDR2 YFSETQ. The CDR3 is 14 residues long. This CDR3 is CASSSGQSGDEQYF. For the CDR3, the DNA is TGCGCCAGCAGCTCGGGACAGTCCGGGGATGAGCAGTACTTC.

There are many counts of this clonotype. The rearrangement links TRBV3-1 to TRBJ2-1, with D possibly matching TRBD1 (7 bases). The CDR3 has 15 residues. The germline gives CDR1 LGHDT, CDR2 YNNKEL (reference sequence). The ends were cut back, 2 bases at V and 5 bases at J, with 13 bases in the middle. CDR3 bases: TGTGCCAGCAGCCAATGGGACAGCGGGCACAATGAGCAGTTCTTC. It is translated as CASSQWDSGHNEQFF.

On this clonotype itself: Given a much more abundant clone one base away, this may be a read error. The chain links TRBV18 to TRBJ2-3, with D perhaps TRBD2 (6 bases). The CDR3 spans 16 residues. CDR1 and CDR2 from the germline V gene are KGHSH and LQKENI. Here the CDR3 reads CAGSPPGVAGTDTQYF. CDR3 DNA: TGTGCCGGCTCACCACCGGGAGTTGCAGGCACAGATACGCAGTATTTT.

This clonotype was counted between two and nine times. The V and J genes are TRBV6-2 or TRBV6-3 and TRBJ2-1; 11 nucleotides line up with TRBD2. CDR3 length: 16 amino acids. V gave up 3 bases and J gave up 8 bases; unmatched junction bases: 9. Germline V gives CDR1 MNHEY, CDR2 SVGEGT. The CDR3 coding sequence is TGTGCCAGCAGTTATCTGACTAGCGGGGCCGAAGATGAGCAGTTCTTC. Protein sequence: CASSYLTSGAEDEQFF.

This clonotype has at least ten counts. The chain employs TRBV3-1 and TRBJ1-2, with a weak D call TRBD1 (5 bases). Trimming took off 3 bases at V and 8 bases at J, with 10 bases between the two ends. The CDR3 extends over 12 amino acids. CDR1 and CDR2 from the germline V gene are LGHDT and YNNKEL (reference sequence). CDR3 protein: CASSQAREGYTF. The CDR3 region has the DNA TGTGCCAGCAGCCAGGCCAGGGAAGGCTACACCTTC.

There are many counts of this clonotype. The genes are TRBV12-3 or TRBV12-4 and TRBJ1-1; TRBD1 aligns across 7 bases. V dropped 6 bases and J dropped 6; count of bases not matched to a gene: 10. This CDR3 is built from 14 residues. The chain's CDR3 is CASRGFQGDAEAFF. CDR3 DNA: TGTGCCAGCAGAGGATTTCAGGGGGACGCTGAAGCTTTCTTT.

This chain connects TRBV6-1 to TRBJ1-5; 9 bases align to TRBD1. The CDR3 runs to 16 residues. Trimming removed 6 bases from V and 2 bases from J; junction bases left unmatched: 8. Germline V gives CDR1 MNHNS, CDR2 SASEGT. The CDR3 loop reads CASREGQGVGNQPQHF. The DNA for the CDR3 is TGTGCCAGCAGAGAGGGACAGGGCGTAGGCAATCAGCCCCAGCATTTT.

This clonotype was picked up many times. The CDR3 coding sequence is TGTGCCAGCAGAGGACTAGCGGGGGACACCGGGGAGCTGTTTTTT. It is translated as CASRGLAGDTGELFF. The V call is TRBV12-3 or TRBV12-4, the J call TRBJ2-2, with TRBD2 matching over 13 bases. The CDR3 extends over 15 amino acids. V lost 6 bases to trimming and J lost 3 bases; unmatched junction nucleotides: 1.

In this sample, this clonotype turned up many times. The rearrangement joins TRBV24-1 to TRBJ2-7; 7 bases align to TRBD1. CDR1 is KGHDR and CDR2 is SFDVKD in the germline V gene. This CDR3 spans 14 amino acids. V shed 9 bases and J 1 base; nucleotides not matched to a gene: 8. CDR3 coding DNA: TGTGCCACCTCCCGGGACAGCCTATCCTACGAGCAGTACTTC. Its translation: CATSRDSLSYEQYF.

This clonotype was observed a few times. The chain carries TRBV5-4 and TRBJ2-5; D not resolved. Germline V gene lookup returns CDR1 SGHNT and CDR2 YYREEE (reference sequence). The CDR3 has 13 residues. Trimming removed 1 base at V and 5 bases at J, with 9 bases between. The CDR3 region has the DNA TGTGCCAGCAGCTTGACAAACCGGGAGACCCAGTACTTC. This translates into CASSLTNRETQYF.